These 10 T cell receptor beta chains were sequenced from one sample in a study of T cell responses to AZD1222 COVID-19 vaccine. TCRdb's table, derived via immunoSEQ multiplex PCR, lists solely in-frame clones and lacks some. The sample includes about 110,000 clones, roughly nine tenths of them seen just once. This material consisted of peripheral blood, taken on day 0 of AZD1222 vaccination. The receptors were gathered from an adult in good health.

V usage is TRBV19 and J usage is TRBJ1-3; D might be TRBD1 (6 bases). This CDR3 spans 14 amino acids. Germline CDR1 is LNHDA and CDR2 is SQIVND (reference sequence). V gave up 7 bases and J gave up 0 bases, with 10 bases separating them. The CDR3 DNA follows: TGTGCCAGTAAGAGACAGGACTCTGGAAACACCATATATTTT. It yields the protein CASKRQDSGNTIYF.

CDR3 nucleotides: TGTGCCAGCAGCTCAGGGGAGGGGCCCCAGCATTTT. It is translated as CASSSGEGPQHF. V and J are TRBV9 and TRBJ1-5; possible D gene TRBD1, 6 bases. V lost 4 bases, J lost 9 bases, and 11 bases lay in between. There are 12 residues in the CDR3. From germline, CDR1 is SGDLS and CDR2 YYNGEE.

This chain links TRBV19 with TRBJ2-1; D is possibly TRBD2 (6 bases). V was trimmed by 6 bases and J by 8 bases, leaving 17 bases between them. Germline V gene data show CDR1 as LNHDA and CDR2 as SQIVND (reference sequence). The CDR3 is 14 amino acids. CDR3 amino acids: CASSPSRGRDEQFF. DNA for the CDR3: TGTGCCAGTAGCCCCTCGCGGGGCAGGGATGAGCAGTTCTTC.

The chain joins TRBV19 to TRBJ2-1; TRBD2 matches 10 bases. CDR1 and CDR2 (germline): LNHDA, SQIVND (reference sequence). The length of the CDR3 is 15 residues. V shed 5 bases and J 9 bases; nucleotides not matched to a gene: 10. The CDR3 spells CASSVLAGEGGEQFF. CDR3 nucleotides: TGTGCCAGTAGTGTGCTAGCGGGAGAGGGCGGTGAGCAGTTCTTC. The full variable domain, in which reference TRBV19 and TRBJ2-1 provide the parts outside the CDR3, is DGGITQSPKYLFRKEGQNVTLSCEQNLNHDAMYWYRQDPGQGLRLIYYSQIVNDFQKGDIAEGYSVSREKKESFPLTVTSAQKNPTAFYLCASSVLAGEGGEQFFGPGTRLTVL.

This clone was counted once. This chain joins TRBV28 and TRBJ2-1; TRBD2 is a possible D gene (6 bases). The V end lost 5 bases, the J end lost 4 bases, and 12 bases lay between the germline ends. The CDR3 has 14 residues. Germline V gene sequence: CDR1 MDHEN, CDR2 SYDVKM. DNA of the CDR3: TGTGCCAGCAGTGAAATGGGACTGTACAATGAGCAGTTCTTC. Its translation is CASSEMGLYNEQFF.

Here the CDR3 reads CASSPLGEGSSYEQYF. The CDR3 DNA reads as TGCGCCAGCAGCCCTCTGGGGGAGGGGAGCTCCTACGAGCAGTACTTC. This rearrangement joins TRBV4-1 to TRBJ2-7, with 7 nucleotides matching TRBD2. This CDR3 is built from 16 residues. Germline-derived CDR1 and CDR2 are MGHRA and YSYEKL. V lost 4 bases, J lost 0 bases, and 9 bases stayed unmatched.

This clone occurred once. The genes are TRBV1 and TRBJ1-5. TRBV1 is flagged as a pseudogene. The CDR3 consists of 15 residues. CDR3 nucleotide sequence: TGCACCAGCAGCCAAGTACAGCGTAGAGGGCAGCCCCAGCATTTT. This gives the protein CTSSQVQRRGQPQHF.

The rearrangement uses TRBV19 and TRBJ1-6; D is possibly TRBD1 (5 bases). CDR1 LNHDA and CDR2 SQIVND come from the germline V gene (reference sequence). This CDR3 is built from 14 residues. V lost 5 bases to trimming and J lost 6 bases, with 11 bases between them. CDR3 amino acids: CASSRGPLNSPLHF. In DNA form, the CDR3 reads TGTGCCAGTAGTCGGGGACCTCTTAATTCACCCCTCCACTTT.

This chain connects TRBV4-2 to TRBJ2-3, with 10 bases matching TRBD2. V was pared by 4 bases and J by 4 bases, with 14 bases of the junction left unmatched. This CDR3 is 18 amino acids long. CDR1 is LGHNA and CDR2 is YNFKEQ in the germline V gene. This chain's CDR3 is CASSPRRITSGNADTQYF. The CDR3 bases are TGTGCCAGCAGCCCAAGGAGGATTACTAGCGGGAATGCAGATACGCAGTATTTT.

This clone was seen a single time. This chain connects TRBV30 to TRBJ1-5; the D gene is possibly TRBD1 (6 bases). The CDR3 loop spans 13 amino acids. The germline V gene encodes CDR1 GTSNPN and CDR2 SVGIG (reference sequence). V gave up 0 bases and J gave up 5 bases, with 8 bases separating them. CDR3 sequence: CAWSVQGDQPQHF. The DNA for the CDR3 is TGTGCCTGGAGTGTACAGGGAGATCAGCCCCAGCATTTT.